This TCR beta chain is drawn from a study of cytomegalovirus exposure and HLA in healthy donors (dated by TCRdb to between 2016 and 2019). Regarding the research as a whole: In an earlier analysis of roughly 590 of the donors, 250 to 350 Gb of sequence data and 95 million to 130 million unique TCR beta sequences from roughly 180 million T cells were reported. Roughly 300 gigabases of sequencing data and tens of millions of unique TCR sequences were included in an early release covering about 700 HLA-typed donors. The genetic ancestry cluster associated with self-reported Caucasian donors included 81% of the roughly 380 genotyped donors. The aim of the study was to test whether cataloging public T cell receptors could identify signatures of past pathogen exposure. Using immunosequencing, the study profiled T cell repertoires from fewer than 700 subjects and related those repertoires to cytomegalovirus serostatus. Besides the first cohort of 500 to 700 subjects, a separate validation cohort made up of roughly 130 different subjects was used. High-throughput TCR immunosequencing, statistical association of individual TCRs with disease status, and machine learning were combined to predict cytomegalovirus infection status. A later analysis re-analyzed previously published TCR beta repertoires from roughly 630 donors and added high-resolution HLA genotyping to study TCR occurrence patterns. The later analysis used no new phenotypic data to find candidate immune exposures, relying instead on TCR beta sequences and their occurrence across donors. An earlier analysis of more than 450 of the donors used high-throughput TCR beta sequencing to judge whether each TCR beta V gene segment behaved as functional or pseudogenic. Donor age, sex, ethnicity and CMV serostatus were compiled alongside the repertoire data. A later genetic analysis used genome-wide SNP genotypes for 398 of the 666 donors, treating that subset as a discovery cohort. All discovery cohort repertoires had been generated on a single sequencing platform. HLA typing covered class I and class II loci at four-digit resolution. The number of donors typed differed by locus, with roughly 620-630 for A, B, C, DRB1 and DQB1, roughly 520 for DQA1, approximately 570 for DPA1, and under 490 for DPB1. Because of strong linkage in the cohort, 4 to 6 DR-DQ haplotypes were treated as single units for association and clustering. On average, around 230,000 unique TCR beta nucleotide sequences were sequenced per donor among 300 to 500 genotyped donors of the cohort, with about 19% of those sequences being non-productive. The study at large found these results: A few of the identified cytomegalovirus-associated TCR beta chains were confirmed in vitro to be specific for cytomegalovirus antigens. The authors suggested that the approach could potentially be extended to other disease states and immunological phenotypes. In both the original and validation cohorts, the classifier was reported to diagnose cytomegalovirus status with high specificity and sensitivity. A later analysis associated 16,951 TCR beta sequences with specific HLA alleles at a false discovery rate of 0.05. Because HLA typing was missing for some donors at each locus, association tests included only the typed subset. Most CMV-associated TCR beta chains appeared to be HLA-restricted in a later analysis, and the HLA associations seemed to be driven largely by CMV exposure. A cluster of highly shared sequence variants was judged likely to be a technical artifact of the sequencing pipeline. Linkage disequilibrium might explain the correlated functional status among segregating V segments, but an unknown experimental factor could not be excluded. A later analysis found that HLA-associated TCR beta chains were more clonally expanded and had lower generation probabilities than equally common non-associated chains. While some public TCRs were present in many individuals, most TCR sequences turned up only very rarely across donors. In a later analysis, the rate of TCR association differed among HLA loci, with DRB1 alleles having the most associated TCRs and HLA-C alleles having the fewest. Because counts were too low, roughly 18 rarely observed V segments, including chromosome 9 orphons, were left out of the earlier analysis of about 620 of the donors. A later analysis reported that several top co-occurrence clusters appeared linked to parvovirus B19, influenza, CMV and Epstein-Barr virus. Compared with the roughly 670-donor mean, donors in an Asian-associated ancestry cluster had fewer N-insertions in productive TCRs, according to a later genetic analysis. For the cohort, immune exposure information was limited to CMV serostatus. A further reported finding was that TCR beta sequences accurately predicted the HLA-A and HLA-B alleles for most subjects in the first cohort. An association between a missense DCLRE1C variant and V-gene and J-gene trimming of TCR beta chains was found in a later genetic analysis and replicated in an independent cohort. Roughly uniform sequencing depth across donors was assumed in presence/absence analyses, although this assumption may not hold. In this cohort, only TCR beta chains were sequenced, and detectable features were limited by the absence of alpha or paired-chain data. The study listed 164 TCR beta chains as associated with cytomegalovirus. When HLA alleles, especially DR and DQ, strongly co-occurred, attributing TCR associations to individual alleles was difficult. Broadly in line with IMGT annotations, most TCR beta V segments showed up in productive rearrangements about 87% or about 30% of the time in an earlier analysis of approximately 600 of the donors. Because the 87-base-pair reads could not distinguish some IMGT-functional V segments, including TRBV6-2 and TRBV6-3, those segments were excluded.

In total, more than 500 healthy bone marrow donors made up the cohort. At the time of sampling, all cohort members were nominally healthy, though unrecorded immune exposures were likely present. The donor tested CMV seronegative, placing the donor among the 352 seronegative members of the cohort. A peripheral blood sample was collected from each donor, and TCR beta sequencing was performed on peripheral blood mononuclear cells. Genomic DNA was extracted from the blood cell samples with the Qiagen DNeasy Blood Extraction Kit. A word on this clone: Its antigen has not been determined. Qualities for individual bases were not recorded, and no much larger clone is one base off.

Taken from the germline V gene, the CDR1 and CDR2 loops are SQVTM and ANQGSEA. The CDR3 numbers 17 residues from cysteine through phenylalanine. Here the CDR3 DNA is all that survives: 51 bases in frame from base 1. The V end gives up 2 bases and the J end 0 bases, leaving 13 bases in the junction not matched to a gene. The library was prepared using the immunoSEQ multiplex PCR assay. For the multiplex PCR, a mixture combining 60 forward primers for TCR Vbeta segments and 13 reverse primers for TCR Jbeta segments was used. The CDR3 region of rearranged TCR beta genes was amplified from genomic DNA by a multiplex PCR assay. The amplified TCR beta libraries were sequenced on the Illumina HiSeq System as 87-base-pair reads. Regarding the original processing steps: A later analysis tallied tens of millions of unique TCR beta chains across the 640 or so repertoires, and some 10 million of those chains were shared by two or more donors. A nearest-neighbor algorithm error-corrected the raw reads and collapsed the reads into unique sequences, merging closely related sequences to remove PCR and sequencing errors. CDR3 sequences were aligned to IMGT reference sequences to assign V, D and J gene segments. For a sequence to be retained, at least a six-nucleotide match to both a V gene segment and a J gene segment was required. Rearrangements were called productive when the CDR3 lacked stop codons and stayed in frame with V and J; all others were non-productive. CDR3 was defined by IMGT convention, running from the second conserved V-encoded cysteine to the conserved J-encoded phenylalanine. The earlier analysis of fewer than 700 of the donors excluded sequences that lacked an unambiguous match to a single V gene segment. In an earlier analysis of 587 of the donors, a V segment was called functional when productive rearrangements were above 56.7%, and segregating when the standard deviation between donors exceeded 5%. A statistical classification framework was developed to diagnose cytomegalovirus status using the catalog of TCR beta chain sequences. In a later analysis, TCR nucleotide sequences were compared against IMGT/GENE-DB human TR gene sequences so that V and J genes could be assigned. The TCRdist pipeline was used in a later analysis to assign CDR3 sequences and most-parsimonious VDJ recombination scenarios. A later analysis defined each TCR beta chain by its CDR3 amino acid sequence plus V-gene family, and excluded reads lacking a unique V-gene family. A later analysis removed 500 to 650 highly shared, low-generation-probability nucleotide sequences to deal with suspected cross-contamination and a sequencing artifact. In a later analysis, a clonal expansion index was calculated for each public chain from normalized within-repertoire ranks of inferred template counts. In a later analysis, generation probabilities were computed using a VDJ recombination model fitted to out-of-frame rearrangements, and the results were checked against IGoR. A later analysis scored TCR-TCR, TCR-HLA and TCR-CMV co-occurrence with hypergeometric tests, applying a repertoire-size bias correction to TCR pairs. To estimate false discovery rates, a later analysis permuted the HLA or CMV assignments 20 times. In a later analysis, co-occurring TCRs were grouped using DBSCAN, with TCRdist sequence similarity added in when clustering inside HLA-allele-positive subsets. Co-occurrence clustering excluded repertoires with fewer than 30,000 or more than 120,000 public chains, plus five with anomalous nucleotide sharing. What TCRdb holds here is the immuneACCESS table cut down to in-frame rearrangements. Part of the clones is not present; checked against another copy, under half of the missing clones reflect an unresolved V gene, and the others are unexplained. D and trimming come from the DNA, and the V and J calls and clone size come from that table. The sample table shows about 160,000 clones, and around 84% are seen once. Together, the top ten hold around 1.9% of the sample.

The sequence was collected from a man aged 18 to 29 in good health and CMV-seronegative. The sequence is built from TRBV29-1 and TRBJ2-7; 7 bases in between match TRBD2. Sequenced: PBMCs. The DNA is as follows: TGCAGCGTTGAACCTTGCCGACTAGCCGATGACTCCTACGAGCAGTACTTC. Translated, it gives CSVEPCRLADDSYEQYF.